This T cell receptor (beta chain) was sequenced for a study of low-dose radiotherapy and immunotherapy resistance in tumors. Whole-study context: Doses delivered to Cohort 2 were 1 Gy per fraction every two weeks, amounting to 13 Gy over 26 weeks. Daily oral aspirin at 300 mg began on cycle 1 day 1 and lasted four cycles.

This clonotype was picked up many times. Time point here: after trial treatment. As to treatment: LDRT plus nivolumab, ipilimumab, low-dose cyclophosphamide and aspirin (RACIN trial). The treatment that donors received included nivolumab, ipilimumab, aspirin, low-dose cyclophosphamide and low-dose radiotherapy. Germline V gene sequence: CDR1 ENHRY, CDR2 SYGVKD. The CDR3 totals 13 residues. V dropped 8 bases and J dropped 4 bases, with 14 bases sitting between them. Gene-specific TRAV and TRBV primers were used for first-strand cDNA, covering alpha and beta chains. Using a constant-region primer together with a V-primer adapter, TCRs were subjected to around 20 PCR cycles of amplification. In vitro transcription amplified the mRNA that had been isolated. MiXCR was run by TCRdb on the reads, yielding one entry per CDR3 protein. Altogether about 39,000 distinct CDR3 sequences are present, less than 25% being singletons, with the ten largest covering approximately 8.3%.

This material consisted of PBMCs, taken after low-dose radiotherapy plus immunotherapy. This sequence joins TRBV10-3 and TRBJ1-2; tentative D call: TRBD1 (5 bases). The source of this sequence is a female donor with ovarian cancer. CDR3 protein: CAIGTQGFYGYTF. The CDR3 DNA is TGTGCCATCGGAACCCAGGGCTTCTATGGCTACACCTTC.